Following are 9 T cell receptor beta chains from one sample sequenced in a study of CD8 T cells in Susac syndrome. A quantity of roughly 0.5 to 1 ug RNA underwent reverse transcription using random hexamers. TCRdb recomputed calls from the immunoSEQ multiplex PCR reads with MiXCR, one row per CDR3 protein. Here the sample spans 170,000 or so distinct CDR3 sequences, 85% to 95% being singletons. The specimen was CD4+ T cells from PBMCs. The receptors here all came from a human donor with Susac syndrome.

This chain links TRBV7-8 with TRBJ2-5; 11 bases align to TRBD1. CDR1 and CDR2 (germline): SGHVS, FQNEAQ. The V segment lost 3 bases and the J segment 4 bases; nucleotides outside the gene matches: 4. The CDR3 length is 15 residues. The DNA of the CDR3 is TGTGCCAGCAGCTTCGGACAGGGGGCGCGAGAGACCCAGTACTTC. This translates into CASSFGQGARETQYF.

The chain employs TRBV5-1 and TRBJ2-1; D is possibly TRBD2 (6 bases). This CDR3 is 15 amino acids long. Germline-derived CDR1 and CDR2 are SGHRS and YFSETQ. The V end lost 0 bases, the J end lost 4 bases, and 11 bases lay between the germline ends. CDR3: CASSLASGTYNEQFF. The CDR3 nucleotides are TGCGCCAGCAGCTTGGCCTCTGGGACTTACAATGAGCAGTTCTTC.

J is TRBJ2-1 and V is TRBV4-3, with 7 bases that match TRBD2. Germline CDR1 LGHNA, CDR2 YSLEER. Unmatched junction bases numbered 4, after V lost 1 base and J lost 4 bases. This CDR3 region has 15 residues. The DNA of the CDR3 is TGCGCCAGCAGCCAAGGCGGGACTAAATACAATGAGCAGTTCTTC. This encodes CASSQGGTKYNEQFF.

This clonotype was counted between two and nine times. The genes are TRBV7-2 and TRBJ1-5; D perhaps matches TRBD1 (5 bases). Germline CDR1 SGHTA, CDR2 FQGNSA. The CDR3 extends over 15 amino acids. With 1 base removed from V and 2 bases from J, the gap between germline ends came to 9 bases. In DNA form, the CDR3 reads TGTGCCAGCAGCTTAGTTTGGGGGGGCAATCAGCCCCAGCATTTT. It codes for CASSLVWGGNQPQHF.

This clonotype showed up just a few times. CDR3 amino acids: CASSPISGGLYNEQFF. The CDR3, as DNA: TGTGCCAGCAGTCCGATTAGCGGGGGTCTCTACAATGAGCAGTTCTTC. The chain couples TRBV6-1 to TRBJ2-1, with 9 bases matching TRBD2. The V and J ends lost 5 bases and 3 bases, in that order; junction bases with no gene match: 8. Germline assignment: CDR1 MNHNS and CDR2 SASEGT. The CDR3 is 16 amino acids.

This clonotype was detected only once. The chain joins TRBV19 to TRBJ1-1, with TRBD1 matching 9 bases. The CDR3 contains 13 residues. The germline V gene encodes CDR1 LNHDA and CDR2 SQIVND (reference sequence). The trim removed 7 bases at V and 9 bases at J, leaving 9 bases unmatched. The CDR3 protein is CASTPPTGGKAFF. In nucleotides, the CDR3 is TGTGCCAGTACCCCACCTACAGGGGGCAAAGCTTTCTTT.

The V gene is TRBV12-3 or TRBV12-4, the J gene TRBJ2-7; D unresolved. The V gene lost 4 bases and the J gene lost 2 bases, with 6 bases spanning the gap. This CDR3 region has 12 residues. CDR3 loop: CASSYRAYEQYF. DNA of the CDR3: TGTGCCAGCAGTTATCGAGCCTACGAGCAGTACTTC.

The CDR3: CASISDVNTEAFF. As DNA, the CDR3 is TGTGCCAGCATATCGGACGTGAACACTGAAGCTTTCTTT. The rearrangement links TRBV2 to TRBJ1-1; D unresolved. V gave up 7 bases and J gave up 0 bases, with 9 bases separating them. This CDR3 is 13 amino acids long. Germline CDR1 is SNHLY and CDR2 is FYNNEI.

The rearrangement links TRBV25-1 to TRBJ2-1; TRBD1 matches 8 bases. The CDR3 has 12 amino acids. Germline CDR1 is MGHDK and CDR2 is SYGVNS. Losses at the gene ends were 4 bases for V and 9 bases for J; bases not matched to a gene: 2. The CDR3 protein is CASSGTGTEQFF. The CDR3 nucleotides read TGTGCCAGCAGTGGGACAGGGACTGAGCAGTTCTTC.